The text below deals with one T cell receptor (beta chain). Its antigen is as yet unknown. The read terminates 3 residues ahead of where the CDR3 ends, so the germline J gene completes it. Average input was about 1.2 ug genomic DNA for immunoSEQ TCR beta CDR3 amplification. Clones were read by immunoSEQ multiplex PCR, and TCRdb kept only the in-frame ones, dropping some. This repertoire includes roughly 20,000 clones. CDR1 is LNHNV and CDR2 is YYDKDF in the germline V gene (reference sequence). With V trimmed by 3 bases and J by 3 bases, 15 bases remained unmatched. The CDR3 runs to 18 residues. The entry originates in a study of T cells in women clearing cervical HPV infection. Background on the study: Cases were women with histologically confirmed HPV16-related CIN3 or worse, including a couple of invasive cancers. Overall study results and limits: Cases and controls were distinguished at AUC around 0.87 by richness and V genes.

Sequencing was carried out using blood buffy coat. The TCR originated in a woman between 18 and 70 years old with a cervical HPV16 infection that either progressed to CIN3+ or cleared (not recorded which). This chain links TRBV15 with TRBJ2-7; 9 bases are shared with TRBD2. The DNA read from the CDR3 is TGTGCCACCAGCAGTATTGGAGCGGGGGGCCAGATAGTCTACGAG. Translated: CATSSIGAGGQIVYE. The CDR3 in full is CATSSIGAGGQIVYEQYF.